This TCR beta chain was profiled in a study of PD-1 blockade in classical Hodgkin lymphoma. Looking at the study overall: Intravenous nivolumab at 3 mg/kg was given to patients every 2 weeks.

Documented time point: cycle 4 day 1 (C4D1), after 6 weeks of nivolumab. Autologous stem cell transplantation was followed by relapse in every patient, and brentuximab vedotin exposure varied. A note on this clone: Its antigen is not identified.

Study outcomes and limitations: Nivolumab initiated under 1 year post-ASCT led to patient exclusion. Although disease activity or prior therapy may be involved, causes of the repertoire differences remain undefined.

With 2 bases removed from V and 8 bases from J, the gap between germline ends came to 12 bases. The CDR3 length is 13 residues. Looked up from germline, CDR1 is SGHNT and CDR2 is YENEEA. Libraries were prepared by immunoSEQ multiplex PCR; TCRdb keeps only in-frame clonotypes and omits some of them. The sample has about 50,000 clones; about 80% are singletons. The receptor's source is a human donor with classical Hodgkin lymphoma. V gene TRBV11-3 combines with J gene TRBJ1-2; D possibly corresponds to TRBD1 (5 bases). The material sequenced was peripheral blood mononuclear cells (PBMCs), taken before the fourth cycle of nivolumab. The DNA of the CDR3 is TGTGCCAGCAGCTTATACGGGGGAGAGGGCTACACCTTC. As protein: CASSLYGGEGYTF.